One and the same sample provided the 32 T cell receptor beta chains below, sequenced in a study of technical replicates of blood from a few donors. Sequenced by immunoSEQ multiplex PCR; TCRdb stores in-frame clones only, minus some. The table shows 40,000 to 55,000 clones, with roughly 95% occurring only once. The sequenced sample consisted of T cells isolated from PBMCs. The receptors derive from a human donor in good health.

The rearrangement joins TRBV5-6 to TRBJ2-3, with 7 nucleotides matching TRBD2. There are 16 residues in the CDR3. V was clipped by 2 bases and J by 6 bases; unmatched bases: 12. Per the germline V gene, CDR1 is SGHDT and CDR2 is YYEEEE. The CDR3 here is CASSFGWGGGVDTQYF. The CDR3, as DNA: TGTGCCAGCAGCTTTGGATGGGGGGGAGGGGTGGATACGCAGTATTTT.

This clone was picked up one time. The chain has TRBV5-1 and TRBJ2-2; the match to TRBD1 covers 7 bases. J gave up 1 base and V 5 bases, and 5 bases lay outside the gene matches. CDR1 is SGHRS and CDR2 is YFSETQ in the germline V gene. This CDR3 is built from 15 residues. CDR3 sequence: CASSSGGRNTGELFF. The CDR3 DNA is TGCGCCAGCAGTTCAGGGGGTAGGAACACCGGGGAGCTGTTTTTT.

The rearrangement joins TRBV5-1 to TRBJ1-2; D might be TRBD1 (6 bases). Deletions cut 4 bases from V and 7 bases from J, with 17 bases between. From germline, CDR1 is SGHRS and CDR2 YFSETQ. The CDR3 covers 14 residues. Here the CDR3 reads CASSQIQGNSGYTF. CDR3 DNA sequence: TGCGCCAGCAGCCAAATTCAGGGGAATAGTGGCTACACCTTC.

J is TRBJ1-4 and V is TRBV9; D uncertain. CDR1 and CDR2 from the germline V gene are SGDLS and YYNGEE. CDR3 length: 12 amino acids. Trimming cost V 4 bases and J 13 bases, with 14 bases left between them. The CDR3 here is CASSKNEEGLFF. For the CDR3, the DNA is TGTGCCAGCAGCAAAAACGAGGAAGGACTGTTTTTT.

V usage is TRBV5-5 and J usage is TRBJ1-5, with TRBD1 identical over 10 bases. Germline CDR1 and CDR2: SGHKS and YYEKEE (reference sequence). The CDR3 has 15 amino acids. Germline trimming cut 3 bases from V and 5 bases from J; bases unmatched to any gene: 5. The DNA of the CDR3 is TGTGCCAGCAGCTCGACTGACAGGGGGCATCAGCCCCAGCATTTT. It is translated as CASSSTDRGHQPQHF.

The V call is TRBV27, the J call TRBJ1-4, with 9 bases identical to TRBD1. The trim removed 10 bases at V and 4 bases at J, leaving 10 bases unmatched. The length of the CDR3 is 15 residues. Germline CDR1 is MNHEY and CDR2 is SMNVEV (reference sequence). The DNA of the CDR3 is TGTGCCACCCTCGGGGGGACAGGGCTTAATGAAAAACTGTTTTTT. Residues: CATLGGTGLNEKLFF.

The chain employs TRBV30 and TRBJ1-3; D possibly corresponds to TRBD1 (6 bases). Between the trimmed V and J ends, which lost 1 base and 6 bases, there was a span of 10 bases. This CDR3 is 13 amino acids long. The germline V gene has CDR1 GTSNPN and CDR2 SVGIG (reference sequence). The CDR3 sequence is CAWSAGHINTIYF. CDR3 DNA: TGTGCCTGGAGTGCGGGACACATAAACACCATATATTTT.

The rearrangement links TRBV19 to TRBJ1-5, with 7 nucleotides matching TRBD1. Germline CDR1 LNHDA, CDR2 SQIVND (reference sequence). The CDR3 runs 15 residues. Unmatched junction bases numbered 8, after V lost 6 bases and J lost 3 bases. This CDR3 reads CASSRTGETNQPQHF. CDR3 coding DNA: TGTGCCAGTAGCCGTACAGGGGAGACCAATCAGCCCCAGCATTTT.

V is TRBV9 and J is TRBJ2-2, with D unresolved. The ends were cut back, 5 bases at V and 2 bases at J, with 7 bases in the middle. This CDR3 spans 13 amino acids. Germline CDR1 and CDR2: SGDLS and YYNGEE. CDR3 in DNA: TGTGCCAGCAGTCCTATTAACACCGGGGAGCTGTTTTTT. Translated: CASSPINTGELFF.

The chain carries TRBV6-5 and TRBJ2-7, with TRBD1 matching over 8 bases. The length of the CDR3 is 14 residues. Germline V lookup: CDR1 MNHEY, CDR2 SVGAGI. V dropped 6 bases and J dropped 3; count of bases not matched to a gene: 7. The CDR3 DNA reads as TGTGCCAGCAGCTTCGGACAGGGAAGCTACGAGCAGTACTTC. Protein: CASSFGQGSYEQYF.

The chain is built from TRBV10-2 and TRBJ1-2, with D hard to call. V was cut by 1 base and J by 2 bases, with 11 bases left in between. Germline loops: CDR1 WSHSY, CDR2 SAAADI. This CDR3 region has 15 residues. Written as DNA, the CDR3 is TGCGCCAGCAGTGAGTTTCCTATGAGAAACTATGGCTACACCTTC. This codes for CASSEFPMRNYGYTF.

V gene TRBV5-5 combines with J gene TRBJ2-7; possibly TRBD2 for D (7 bases). The CDR3 covers 17 residues. Germline loops: CDR1 SGHKS, CDR2 YYEKEE (reference sequence). With 0 bases removed from V and 0 bases from J, the gap between germline ends came to 16 bases. Here the CDR3 reads CASSLVFGGPASYEQYF. The CDR3 DNA follows: TGTGCCAGCAGCTTGGTCTTCGGGGGGCCCGCCTCCTACGAGCAGTACTTC.

CDR3: CASSQGRLAGGGGEQFF. CDR3 DNA: TGTGCCAGCAGCCAAGGCCGACTAGCGGGAGGAGGTGGTGAGCAGTTCTTC. This chain connects TRBV4-2 to TRBJ2-1; 13 bases agree with TRBD2. Per the germline V gene, CDR1 is LGHNA and CDR2 is YNFKEQ. This CDR3 is 17 amino acids long. V gave up 1 base and J gave up 9 bases; unmatched junction bases: 9.

The V call is TRBV2, the J call TRBJ1-4; no firm D call. Germline CDR1 is SNHLY and CDR2 is FYNNEI. The CDR3 is 15 amino acids. Trimming took 6 bases from V and 5 from J, leaving 16 bases between them. The CDR3 nucleotides are TGTGCCAGCAGCCCGATTGAGCTGGTCAATGAAAAACTGTTTTTT. Encoded protein: CASSPIELVNEKLFF.

The chain combines TRBV7-6 with TRBJ2-1, with 8 bases matching TRBD2. CDR3 length equals 12 residues. After removal of 5 bases from V and 10 bases from J, the junction contained 4 bases not matched to a gene. The V gene's germline CDR1 is SGHVS and CDR2 FNYEAQ. The CDR3 bases are TGTGCCAGCAGCAAACTAGCGGAGGAGCAGTTCTTC. It codes for CASSKLAEEQFF.

The CDR3: CASSRDQTGKGYTF. The DNA for the CDR3 is TGCGCCAGCAGCCGCGACCAGACAGGGAAAGGCTACACCTTC. V and J are TRBV5-1 and TRBJ1-2; 7 nucleotides line up with TRBD1. The CDR3 is made up of 14 amino acids. V shed 4 bases, J shed 8 bases, and the junction held 11 bases outside the gene matches. Germline V gene data show CDR1 as SGHRS and CDR2 as YFSETQ.

The gene calls are TRBV5-1 and TRBJ2-2; TRBD2 aligns across 9 bases. With V trimmed by 4 bases and J by 1 base, 5 bases remained unmatched. CDR1 and CDR2 from the germline V gene are SGHRS and YFSETQ. The length of the CDR3 is 16 residues. The CDR3 reads CASSLATSGNTGELFF. The CDR3 DNA sequence: TGCGCCAGCAGCCTAGCGACTAGCGGGAACACCGGGGAGCTGTTTTTT.

V gene TRBV5-6 combines with J gene TRBJ1-1; D perhaps matches TRBD1 (5 bases). The CDR3 spans 14 residues. Germline CDR1 SGHDT, CDR2 YYEEEE. V shed 1 base and J shed 3 bases, with 10 bases lying between them. The CDR3 reads CASSLPSRDTEAFF. CDR3 coding DNA: TGTGCCAGCAGCTTGCCCTCCAGGGACACTGAAGCTTTCTTT.

V and J are TRBV28 and TRBJ2-1, with no clear D. Germline assignment: CDR1 MDHEN and CDR2 SYDVKM. V lost 5 bases and J 7 bases, leaving 12 bases between the germline ends. This CDR3 contains 13 residues. Written as DNA, the CDR3 is TGTGCCAGCAGTCCCCCGGTCTTGAATGAGCAGTTCTTC. Protein product: CASSPPVLNEQFF.

This clone is a singleton in its sample. The chain joins TRBV11-2 to TRBJ2-6; D unclear. CDR1 and CDR2 (germline): SGHAT, FQNNGV. The CDR3 spans 14 residues. Trimming took off 4 bases at V and 0 bases at J, with 4 bases between the two ends. CDR3: CASSSYSGANVLTF. Written as DNA, the CDR3 is TGTGCCAGCAGCTCGTACTCTGGGGCCAACGTCCTGACTTTC.

The rearrangement uses TRBV27 and TRBJ2-3, with D maybe TRBD2 (5 bases). This CDR3 is built from 11 residues. The germline V and J ends were trimmed by 6 bases and 5 bases, with 6 bases remaining between them. The germline V gene has CDR1 MNHEY and CDR2 SMNVEV (reference sequence). CDR3 region: CASSGGDTQYF. DNA for the CDR3: TGTGCCAGCAGCGGAGGAGATACGCAGTATTTT.

This clone is a singleton in its sample. This chain links TRBV28 with TRBJ2-7; D might be TRBD2 (6 bases). Trimming left V 10 bases short and J 2 bases short, with 18 bases between. The CDR3 is 14 residues long. Germline CDR1 and CDR2: MDHEN and SYDVKM. The CDR3 loop reads CATQAASVAYEQYF. The CDR3, as DNA: TGTGCCACCCAAGCGGCTAGCGTAGCCTACGAGCAGTACTTC.

The genes are TRBV6-5 and TRBJ2-7; 9 bases are a match to TRBD1. Germline trimming cut 4 bases from V and 5 bases from J; bases unmatched to any gene: 12. CDR1 and CDR2 (germline): MNHEY, SVGAGI. This CDR3 region has 16 residues. The CDR3 coding sequence is TGTGCCAGCAGTTCGCTGAAGGGACAGGGCGCCCACGAGCAGTACTTC. This encodes CASSSLKGQGAHEQYF.

This chain connects TRBV25-1 to TRBJ2-7, with 7 bases fitting TRBD1. This CDR3 comprises 14 residues. V was clipped by 4 bases and J by 2 bases; unmatched bases: 5. Germline lookup yields CDR1 MGHDK and CDR2 SYGVNS. The CDR3 here is CASSVSQGTYEQYF. CDR3 in DNA: TGTGCCAGCAGTGTATCACAGGGGACCTACGAGCAGTACTTC.

The V call is TRBV5-4, the J call TRBJ2-2; D remains ambiguous. Trimming left V 4 bases short and J 5 bases short, with 6 bases between. CDR1 SGHNT and CDR2 YYREEE come from the germline V gene (reference sequence). The length of the CDR3 is 12 residues. CDR3 coding DNA: TGTGCCAGCAGCCTACTGACCGGGGAGCTGTTTTTT. Translating gives CASSLLTGELFF.

The genes are TRBV30 and TRBJ1-2, with 7 bases lining up with TRBD1. CDR1 is GTSNPN, CDR2 SVGIG, per germline (reference sequence). V lost 5 bases and J lost 0; bases outside the gene matches: 6. This CDR3 is 14 amino acids long. The CDR3 coding sequence is TGTGCCTGGGCCGGGACAGAGACTAACTATGGCTACACCTTC. Translation: CAWAGTETNYGYTF.

This rearrangement joins TRBV6-5 to TRBJ1-2, with a possible D match to TRBD1 (5 bases). This CDR3 is built from 14 residues. Germline CDR1 MNHEY, CDR2 SVGAGI. V lost 7 bases and J 4 bases, leaving 16 bases between the germline ends. CDR3 in amino acids: CASIPKGRSYGYTF. In DNA, the CDR3 is TGTGCCAGCATACCCAAGGGGCGCAGCTATGGCTACACCTTC.

This rearrangement joins TRBV30 to TRBJ2-2; TRBD2 matches 12 bases. The CDR3 has 15 amino acids. V lost 5 bases to trimming and J lost 2 bases; unmatched junction nucleotides: 3. The germline CDR1 and CDR2 sequences are GTSNPN and SVGIG (reference sequence). This CDR3 is CAWLTSGSNTGELFF. In DNA, the CDR3 is TGTGCCTGGTTGACTAGCGGGAGTAACACCGGGGAGCTGTTTTTT.

V gene TRBV6-5 combines with J gene TRBJ1-1; D unclear. Germline values: CDR1 MNHEY, CDR2 SVGAGI. The CDR3 is made up of 13 amino acids. The V end was cut by 5 bases, the J end by 1 base, with 8 bases between. The CDR3 DNA sequence: TGTGCCAGCAGTGCGAATAGGAACACTGAAGCTTTCTTT. Translated: CASSANRNTEAFF.

J is TRBJ1-1 and V is TRBV2; TRBD1 is a possible D gene (5 bases). V dropped 0 bases and J dropped 8 bases, with 16 bases sitting between them. This CDR3 has 15 amino acids. Germline CDR1 SNHLY, CDR2 FYNNEI. The CDR3 loop reads CASSEAWGGMREAFF. The CDR3 nucleotides read TGTGCCAGCAGTGAAGCGTGGGGGGGGATGAGGGAAGCTTTCTTT.

The chain uses TRBV5-1 and TRBJ1-1, with 8 nucleotides matching TRBD1. The trim removed 0 bases at V and 4 bases at J, leaving 5 bases unmatched. The germline V gene has CDR1 SGHRS and CDR2 YFSETQ. This CDR3 region has 15 residues. As DNA, the CDR3 is TGCGCCAGCAGCTTGGACCCAGGGGGCATCACTGAAGCTTTCTTT. Encoded protein: CASSLDPGGITEAFF.

The gene calls are TRBV6-1 and TRBJ2-7; tentative D call: TRBD1 (5 bases). Germline lookup yields CDR1 MNHNS and CDR2 SASEGT. The length of the CDR3 is 16 residues. Trimming stripped 3 bases from V and 4 bases from J, with 19 bases between. CDR3 protein: CASSEGLDLRIYEQYF. DNA of the CDR3: TGTGCCAGCAGTGAGGGGCTAGATTTACGGATATACGAGCAGTACTTC.